This entry lists 30 T cell receptor beta chains sequenced from one sample in a study of T cell responses to AZD1222 COVID-19 vaccine. Generated by immunoSEQ multiplex PCR, the TCRdb table keeps only in-frame clones and is missing some. Altogether about 160,000 clones are present, 91% being singletons, with the ten largest covering approximately 3.9%. The source material was peripheral blood, sampled 28 days after the second AZD1222 dose. The receptor set was obtained from an adult who received the AZD1222 COVID-19 vaccine.

The chain couples TRBV5-1 to TRBJ2-7; D is perhaps TRBD2 (5 bases). Trimming shortened V by 4 bases and J by 4 bases, and 21 bases separated the two germline ends. Germline V gene lookup returns CDR1 SGHRS and CDR2 YFSETQ. CDR3 length: 16 residues. The CDR3 DNA sequence: TGCGCCAGCAGCCCGCTTACACTAGTCGGACGATACGAGCAGTACTTC. Translated: CASSPLTLVGRYEQYF.

The rearrangement joins TRBV15 to TRBJ1-1, with D possibly being TRBD1 (5 bases). The germline CDR1 and CDR2 sequences are LNHNV and YYDKDF (reference sequence). CDR3 length: 15 amino acids. V was trimmed by 0 bases and J by 2 bases, leaving 10 bases between them. The CDR3 DNA reads as TGTGCCACCAGCAGAGATCTTGACAGCAACACTGAAGCTTTCTTT. Protein sequence: CATSRDLDSNTEAFF. Filled out from reference TRBV15 and TRBJ1-1, the complete variable domain reads DAMVIQNPRYQVTQFGKPVTLSCSQTLNHNVMYWYQQKSSQAPKLLFHYYDKDFNNEADTPDNFQSRRPNTSFCFLDIRSPGLGDTAMYLCATSRDLDSNTEAFFGQGTRLTVV.

This clone has a single count. The chain combines TRBV5-4 with TRBJ1-1; 10 positions match TRBD1. The CDR3 sequence is 16 residues long. The V gene end was trimmed by 4 bases and the J gene end by 8 bases; junction bases not matched to a gene: 14. Germline loops: CDR1 SGHNT, CDR2 YYREEE (reference sequence). In DNA form, the CDR3 reads TGTGCCAGCAGCCCCCGGCGGGGACAGGGGCAAGCCGAAGCTTTCTTT. Translated: CASSPRRGQGQAEAFF.

This chain links TRBV6-5 with TRBJ1-5, with 9 bases that match TRBD1. V shed 7 bases and J 6 bases; nucleotides not matched to a gene: 7. Germline CDR1 MNHEY, CDR2 SVGAGI. CDR3 length equals 14 residues. The CDR3 sequence: CASTRDREGQPQHF. CDR3 DNA: TGTGCCAGCACCCGGGACAGGGAGGGTCAGCCCCAGCATTTT.

The J gene is TRBJ2-7, the V gene TRBV6-6, with TRBD2 identical over 7 bases. V was clipped by 7 bases and J by 2 bases; unmatched bases: 8. The germline V gene encodes CDR1 MNHNY and CDR2 SVGAGI (reference sequence). The CDR3 consists of 14 residues. The CDR3: CASTTGGTAYEQYF. The CDR3 nucleotides are TGTGCCAGCACCACGGGGGGAACTGCCTACGAGCAGTACTTC.

With regard to this clone: Other nucleotide sequences in the sample specify the same CDR3. The chain combines TRBV12-3 or TRBV12-4 with TRBJ1-1; D possibly corresponds to TRBD1 (6 bases). The ends were cut back, 3 bases at V and 4 bases at J, with 9 bases in the middle. CDR3 length: 13 residues. CDR3 loop: CASSFGGGTEAFF. The DNA of the CDR3 is TGTGCCAGCAGTTTCGGAGGGGGCACTGAAGCTTTCTTT.

J is TRBJ1-4 and V is TRBV29-1, with D perhaps matching TRBD1 (5 bases). This CDR3 region has 12 residues. Trimming shortened V by 6 bases and J by 5 bases, and 10 bases separated the two germline ends. The V gene's germline CDR1 is SQVTM and CDR2 ANQGSEA. In DNA form, the CDR3 reads TGCAGCGTACTGACAGCAAATGAAAAACTGTTTTTT. Translation: CSVLTANEKLFF.

The chain combines TRBV7-2 with TRBJ2-1, with 14 bases matching TRBD2. CDR1 is SGHTA and CDR2 is FQGNSA in the germline V gene. The CDR3 is made up of 18 amino acids. V trimming: 8 bases; J trimming: 3 bases; junction bases outside the gene matches: 12. The CDR3: CASGWGTSGGSFYNEQFF. The CDR3 DNA sequence: TGTGCCAGCGGATGGGGGACTAGCGGGGGCTCTTTCTACAATGAGCAGTTCTTC. Looking up the rest from reference TRBV7-2 and TRBJ2-1 gives the full variable domain: GAGVSQSPSNKVTEKGKDVELRCDPISGHTALYWYRQSLGQGLEFLIYFQGNSAPDKSGLPSDRFSAERTGGSVSTLTIQRTQQEDSAVYLCASGWGTSGGSFYNEQFFGPGTRLTVL.

The chain combines TRBV14 with TRBJ2-1, with D tentatively TRBD2 (5 bases). Trimming took off 1 base at V and 6 bases at J, with 7 bases between the two ends. Looked up from germline, CDR1 is SGHDN and CDR2 is FVKESK. The CDR3 runs 13 residues. This CDR3 reads CASSQVLGNEQFF. For the CDR3, the DNA is TGTGCCAGCAGCCAAGTACTAGGCAATGAGCAGTTCTTC. The variable domain in full, completed from reference TRBV14 and TRBJ2-1, reads EAGVTQFPSHSVIEKGQTVTLRCDPISGHDNLYWYRRVMGKEIKFLLHFVKESKQDESGMPNNRFLAERTGGTYSTLKVQPAELEDSGVYFCASSQVLGNEQFFGPGTRLTVL.

Of note for this clone: The same CDR3 is also encoded by other DNA sequences in this sample. This chain joins TRBV6-5 and TRBJ2-7; TRBD1 matches 8 bases. Germline assignment: CDR1 MNHEY and CDR2 SVGAGI. This CDR3 has 14 residues. J gave up 4 bases and V 6 bases, and 8 bases lay outside the gene matches. The CDR3 region has the DNA TGTGCCAGCAGCCCCGGACAGGGTATTTACGAGCAGTACTTC. This translates into CASSPGQGIYEQYF.

The V gene is TRBV27, the J gene TRBJ2-7; 10 nucleotides line up with TRBD2. In germline, CDR1 is MNHEY, CDR2 SMNVEV (reference sequence). Trimming took 4 bases from V and 7 from J; bases not matched to a gene: 10. CDR3 size: 15 residues. This CDR3 is CASSSVSGRALEQYF. The CDR3 DNA is TGTGCCAGCAGTTCCGTCAGCGGGAGGGCCTTAGAGCAGTACTTC.

This chain uses TRBV2 with TRBJ2-3; a weak D match, TRBD1 (5 bases). The CDR3 spans 16 residues. The V end was cut by 2 bases, the J end by 0 bases, with 12 bases between. CDR1 is SNHLY, CDR2 FYNNEI, per germline. In DNA form, the CDR3 reads TGTGCCAGCAGTGAACAGACAGAAGCTAGCACAGATACGCAGTATTTT. Translation gives CASSEQTEASTDTQYF. Combining the CDR3 with reference TRBV2 and TRBJ2-3 gives the whole variable domain EPEVTQTPSHQVTQMGQEVILRCVPISNHLYFYWYRQILGQKVEFLVSFYNNEISEKSEIFDDQFSVERPDGSNFTLKIRSTKLEDSAMYFCASSEQTEASTDTQYFGPGTRLTVL.

The chain has TRBV10-3 and TRBJ1-4; D is unresolved. This CDR3 is built from 15 residues. CDR1 is ENHRY, CDR2 SYGVKD, per germline. V dropped 3 bases and J dropped 5 bases, with 13 bases sitting between them. The CDR3 region is CAISDSEGVNEKLFF. CDR3 nucleotides: TGTGCCATCAGTGATTCCGAGGGAGTCAATGAAAAACTGTTTTTT.

The chain employs TRBV2 and TRBJ2-2; the match to TRBD1 covers 9 bases. V lost 1 base, J lost 5 bases, and 2 bases stayed unmatched. CDR1 SNHLY and CDR2 FYNNEI come from the germline V gene. CDR3 size: 15 residues. DNA for the CDR3: TGTGCCAGCAGTGAAGACAGGGGGCAGACCGGGGAGCTGTTTTTT. Translation gives CASSEDRGQTGELFF. The whole variable domain, filled in from reference TRBV2 and TRBJ2-2, reads EPEVTQTPSHQVTQMGQEVILRCVPISNHLYFYWYRQILGQKVEFLVSFYNNEISEKSEIFDDQFSVERPDGSNFTLKIRSTKLEDSAMYFCASSEDRGQTGELFFGEGSRLTVL.

The V call is TRBV25-1, the J call TRBJ1-1; TRBD1 might be the D (5 bases). The CDR3 loop spans 13 amino acids. Germline V gives CDR1 MGHDK, CDR2 SYGVNS. V shed 8 bases and J shed 6 bases, with 16 bases lying between them. CDR3 bases: TGTGCCAGCCTCCCCCGGGGGACCCCTGAAGCTTTCTTT. Its protein product is CASLPRGTPEAFF.

The chain combines TRBV2 with TRBJ1-2; D is perhaps TRBD1 (6 bases). There are 11 residues in the CDR3. Trimming took off 5 bases at V and 12 bases at J, with 13 bases between the two ends. Germline V gives CDR1 SNHLY, CDR2 FYNNEI. CDR3 nucleotide sequence: TGTGCCAGCAGTTCCTCCTCAGGGGACACCTTC. This gives the protein CASSSSSGDTF.

The rearrangement joins TRBV30 to TRBJ1-4, with D maybe TRBD1 (6 bases). Germline CDR1 reads GTSNPN; CDR2 reads SVGIG (reference sequence). The CDR3 extends over 15 amino acids. The V and J ends lost 5 bases and 7 bases respectively, with 20 bases between them. CDR3 in amino acids: CAWSLIGGVGEKLFF. CDR3 coding DNA: TGTGCCTGGTCCCTCATAGGGGGGGTCGGTGAAAAACTGTTTTTT.

The V call is TRBV11-3, the J call TRBJ2-7, with 12 bases identical to TRBD1. In germline, CDR1 is SGHNT, CDR2 YENEEA. The CDR3 totals 16 residues. V lost 5 bases to trimming and J lost 3 bases; unmatched junction nucleotides: 8. The CDR3 nucleotides are TGTGCCAGCAGCCTAAGGGGACAGGGGGCTCTCTACGAGCAGTACTTC. Translating it yields CASSLRGQGALYEQYF.

V and J are TRBV5-1 and TRBJ1-6, with 7 bases aligning to TRBD1. This CDR3 contains 15 residues. With 0 bases clipped from V and 9 bases from J, the junction kept 6 bases outside the gene matches. Germline lookup yields CDR1 SGHRS and CDR2 YFSETQ. CDR3 residues: CASSLAGDRVSPLHF. In nucleotides, the CDR3 is TGCGCCAGCAGCTTGGCGGGCGACAGGGTTTCACCCCTCCACTTT. Based on the CDR3 plus reference TRBV5-1 and TRBJ1-6, the full variable domain is KAGVTQTPRYLIKTRGQQVTLSCSPISGHRSVSWYQQTPGQGLQFLFEYFSETQRNKGNFPGRFSGRQFSNSRSEMNVSTLELGDSALYLCASSLAGDRVSPLHFGNGTRLTVT.

The chain carries TRBV19 and TRBJ2-1; D tentatively reads TRBD1 or TRBD2 (5 bases each). The CDR3 contains 15 residues. Looked up from germline, CDR1 is LNHDA and CDR2 is SQIVND (reference sequence). V was clipped by 4 bases and J by 4 bases, with 14 bases between them. The CDR3 sequence is CASSRAPGAYNEQFF. CDR3 nucleotides: TGTGCCAGTAGTAGGGCACCCGGGGCTTACAATGAGCAGTTCTTC. The whole variable domain, remainder taken from reference TRBV19 and TRBJ2-1, is DGGITQSPKYLFRKEGQNVTLSCEQNLNHDAMYWYRQDPGQGLRLIYYSQIVNDFQKGDIAEGYSVSREKKESFPLTVTSAQKNPTAFYLCASSRAPGAYNEQFFGPGTRLTVL.

The V gene is TRBV24-1, the J gene TRBJ1-2; D gene ambiguous. This CDR3 region has 14 residues. Germline CDR1 reads KGHDR; CDR2 reads SFDVKD. Trimming stripped 7 bases from V and 8 bases from J, with 19 bases between. As DNA, the CDR3 is TGTGCCACCAGCCCCGACTCGCCGGTGTCCGGCTACACCTTC. Translating it yields CATSPDSPVSGYTF.

The chain has TRBV25-1 and TRBJ1-2; TRBD1 agrees at 7 bases. Germline values: CDR1 MGHDK, CDR2 SYGVNS. V gave up 4 bases and J gave up 4 bases; unmatched junction bases: 3. CDR3 length equals 13 residues. CDR3 DNA sequence: TGTGCCAGCAGTGTAGACAGGGCCTATGGCTACACCTTC. This sequence encodes CASSVDRAYGYTF.

This chain connects TRBV7-9 to TRBJ2-7; the match to TRBD2 covers 9 bases. The V and J ends lost 4 bases and 7 bases, in that order; junction bases with no gene match: 11. The CDR3 extends over 15 amino acids. Germline lookup yields CDR1 SEHNR and CDR2 FQNEAQ (reference sequence). The CDR3 nucleotides are TGTGCCAGCAGCTCTAGCGGGACCGGGGTGTGGGAGCAGTACTTC. Residues: CASSSSGTGVWEQYF.

The chain employs TRBV29-1 and TRBJ2-2; weak D call: TRBD2 (5 bases). V lost 7 bases and J 5 bases, leaving 11 bases between the germline ends. The V gene's germline CDR1 is SQVTM and CDR2 ANQGSEA. The CDR3 is 12 amino acids. In DNA, the CDR3 is TGCAGCGGGGCTCGGGGTACCGGGGAGCTGTTTTTT. Translated: CSGARGTGELFF.

V gene TRBV5-6 combines with J gene TRBJ1-5; a possible D gene is TRBD1 (6 bases). The V and J ends lost 3 bases and 7 bases respectively, with 17 bases between them. Germline loops: CDR1 SGHDT, CDR2 YYEEEE. The CDR3 covers 15 residues. Written as DNA, the CDR3 is TGTGCCAGCAGCTCTATCACAGGGCGTCACCAGCCCCAGCATTTT. Its protein is CASSSITGRHQPQHF.

The chain's CDR3 is CASSGSTGGDLFSTDTQYF. The CDR3 DNA is TGTGCCAGCAGTGGTTCTACGGGCGGGGACCTCTTTAGCACAGATACGCAGTATTTT. The chain employs TRBV2 and TRBJ2-3; possibly TRBD2 for D (6 bases). CDR1 is SNHLY and CDR2 is FYNNEI in the germline V gene. Trimming removed 4 bases from V and 0 bases from J, with 23 bases in between. This CDR3 comprises 19 residues. The full variable domain, with the rest looked up from reference TRBV2 and TRBJ2-3, is EPEVTQTPSHQVTQMGQEVILRCVPISNHLYFYWYRQILGQKVEFLVSFYNNEISEKSEIFDDQFSVERPDGSNFTLKIRSTKLEDSAMYFCASSGSTGGDLFSTDTQYFGPGTRLTVL.

The V and J genes are TRBV6-1 and TRBJ2-2, with D unclear. The CDR3 covers 17 residues. Germline V lookup: CDR1 MNHNS, CDR2 SASEGT. V lost 2 bases, J lost 5 bases, and 18 bases lay in between. The CDR3 DNA reads as TGTGCCAGCAGTGAAAGTTTCATCGGGTTGGGGACCGGGGAGCTGTTTTTT. This translates into CASSESFIGLGTGELFF.

V usage is TRBV4-2 and J usage is TRBJ2-3; D is undetermined. The CDR3 covers 16 residues. Germline V gives CDR1 LGHNA, CDR2 YNFKEQ. Deletions cut 4 bases from V and 2 bases from J, with 16 bases between. CDR3 bases: TGTGCCAGCAGCCCTCCTCGACTGGGATACACAGATACGCAGTATTTT. Protein product: CASSPPRLGYTDTQYF.

The rearrangement uses TRBV6-2 or TRBV6-3 and TRBJ1-6; 11 bases match TRBD1. J was trimmed by 0 bases and V by 6 bases; bases with no gene match: 10. Germline V lookup: CDR1 MNHEY, CDR2 SVGEGT. This CDR3 spans 19 amino acids. CDR3: CASSPTGTGGSSYNSPLHF. The CDR3 DNA reads TGTGCCAGCAGCCCTACCGGGACAGGGGGGAGCTCCTATAATTCACCCCTCCACTTT.

This clone was found once. The V gene is TRBV30, the J gene TRBJ2-3; D perhaps matches TRBD1 (6 bases). The germline V and J ends were trimmed by 2 bases and 8 bases, with 8 bases remaining between them. There are 11 residues in the CDR3. Germline V gene data show CDR1 as GTSNPN and CDR2 as SVGIG (reference sequence). The chain's CDR3 is CAWSIGGTQYF. CDR3 coding DNA: TGTGCCTGGAGTATAGGGGGTACGCAGTATTTT.